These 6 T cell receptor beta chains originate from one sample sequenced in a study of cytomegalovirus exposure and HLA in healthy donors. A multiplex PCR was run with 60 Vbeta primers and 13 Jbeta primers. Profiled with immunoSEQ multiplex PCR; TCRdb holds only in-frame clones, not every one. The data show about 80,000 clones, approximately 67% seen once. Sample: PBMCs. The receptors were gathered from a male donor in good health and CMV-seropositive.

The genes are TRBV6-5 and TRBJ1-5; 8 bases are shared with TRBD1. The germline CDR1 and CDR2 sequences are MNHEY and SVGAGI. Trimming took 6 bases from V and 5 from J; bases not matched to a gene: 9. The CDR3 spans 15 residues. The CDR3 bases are TGTGCCAGCAGCCGTACGGGACAGGAGTATCAGCCCCAGCATTTT. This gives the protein CASSRTGQEYQPQHF.

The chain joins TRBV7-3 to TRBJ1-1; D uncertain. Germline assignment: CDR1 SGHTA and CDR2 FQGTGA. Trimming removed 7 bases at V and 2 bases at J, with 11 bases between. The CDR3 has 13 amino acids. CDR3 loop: CASTQGGNTEAFF. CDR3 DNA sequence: TGTGCCAGCACCCAAGGCGGTAACACTGAAGCTTTCTTT.

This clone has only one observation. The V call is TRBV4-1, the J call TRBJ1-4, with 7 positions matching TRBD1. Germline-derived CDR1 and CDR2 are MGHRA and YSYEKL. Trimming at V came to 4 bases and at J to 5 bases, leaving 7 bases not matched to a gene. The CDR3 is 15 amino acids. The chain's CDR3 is CASSLVAQGNEKLFF. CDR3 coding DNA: TGCGCCAGCAGCCTGGTAGCACAGGGGAATGAAAAACTGTTTTTT.

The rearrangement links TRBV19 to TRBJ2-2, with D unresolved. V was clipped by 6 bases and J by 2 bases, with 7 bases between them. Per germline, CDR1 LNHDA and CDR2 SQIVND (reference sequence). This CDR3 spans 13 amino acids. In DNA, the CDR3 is TGTGCCAGTAGCACTTTTAACACCGGGGAGCTGTTTTTT. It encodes CASSTFNTGELFF.

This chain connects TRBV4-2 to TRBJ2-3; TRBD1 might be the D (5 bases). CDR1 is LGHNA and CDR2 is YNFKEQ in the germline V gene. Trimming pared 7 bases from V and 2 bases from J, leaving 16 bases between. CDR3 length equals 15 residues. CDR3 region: CASNFGAGDTDTQYF. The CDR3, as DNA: TGTGCCAGCAACTTTGGGGCAGGCGACACAGATACGCAGTATTTT.

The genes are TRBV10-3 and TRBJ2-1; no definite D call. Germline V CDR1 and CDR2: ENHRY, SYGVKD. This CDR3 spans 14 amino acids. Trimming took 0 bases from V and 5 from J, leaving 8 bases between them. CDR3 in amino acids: CAISESVRNNEQFF. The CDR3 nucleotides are TGTGCCATCAGTGAGTCGGTCAGAAACAATGAGCAGTTCTTC.